This T cell receptor (beta chain) derives from a study of Graves' ophthalmopathy and Graves' hyperthyroidism. This clonotype occurred many times. The authors amplified TCR beta CDR3 regions from RNA transcripts. HTBI primers were used in a first-round RT-PCR, which preceded a second-round multiplex PCR. One entry per CDR3 protein, called by TCRdb with MiXCR from the multiplex PCR reads. Of 600,000 to 950,000 distinct CDR3 sequences listed, 40% are singletons. What was sequenced was peripheral blood. The origin of this receptor is an adult man with Graves' ophthalmopathy.

This CDR3 is CSVEDPRLYGYTF. CDR3 coding DNA: TGCAGCGTTGAAGATCCCAGGCTCTATGGCTACACCTTC. The gene calls are TRBV29-1 and TRBJ1-2, with D unclear. Germline V gene data show CDR1 as SQVTM and CDR2 as ANQGSEA. CDR3 length: 13 amino acids. V gave up 0 bases and J gave up 4 bases, with 9 bases separating them.